The 5 T cell receptor beta chains below come from one sample, sequenced in a study of graft-versus-host responses after intestinal transplantation. Their target antigens are unknown. Sequencing used immunoSEQ multiplex PCR; TCRdb keeps in-frame clones, though not all of them. The repertoire includes tens of thousands of clones, about nine tenths of them detected once, and approximately 2.7% sits in the top ten. The sequences come from unstimulated CD4+ T cells sorted from spleen or lymph node cells, collected before transplant. The receptors derive from a human donor who was the organ donor for an intestinal transplant.

V gene TRBV7-2 combines with J gene TRBJ2-3; 12 bases map to TRBD2. Germline V lookup: CDR1 SGHTA, CDR2 FQGNSA. V lost 6 bases to trimming and J lost 1 base; unmatched junction nucleotides: 8. The CDR3 has 17 residues. CDR3 DNA: TGTGCCAGCAGGACTAGCGGGAGAGGTGCGGGCACAGATACGCAGTATTTT. It yields the protein CASRTSGRGAGTDTQYF.

The chain has TRBV6-5 and TRBJ2-7; D is undetermined. The germline V and J ends were trimmed by 2 bases and 2 bases, with 7 bases remaining between them. The CDR3 extends over 13 amino acids. The V gene's germline CDR1 is MNHEY and CDR2 SVGAGI. The CDR3 nucleotides read TGTGCCAGCAGTTACCTGGGCCCCTACGAGCAGTACTTC. This gives the protein CASSYLGPYEQYF.

The CDR3 sequence is CATGTSGPDTQYF. The CDR3 nucleotides are TGTGCCACCGGGACTAGCGGCCCAGATACGCAGTATTTT. The gene calls are TRBV28 and TRBJ2-3; 11 bases agree with TRBD2. CDR1 and CDR2 from the germline V gene are MDHEN and SYDVKM. Unmatched junction bases numbered 4, after V lost 10 bases and J lost 4 bases. The CDR3 has 13 residues.

The gene calls are TRBV23-1 and TRBJ1-5; D may be TRBD1 (5 bases). TRBV23-1 falls under the ORF class, with uncertain function. V was trimmed by 5 bases and J by 1 base, leaving 15 bases between them. The CDR3 has 16 amino acids. The CDR3 here is CASSLGLGGSNQPQHF. Written as DNA, the CDR3 is TGCGCCAGCAGTTTGGGACTGGGAGGGAGCAATCAGCCCCAGCATTTT.

The rearrangement joins TRBV4-3 to TRBJ1-2, with D perhaps matching TRBD1 (5 bases). Germline V gives CDR1 LGHNA, CDR2 YSLEER. V was cut by 5 bases and J by 8 bases, with 24 bases left in between. The CDR3 covers 16 residues. The CDR3 loop is CASSYTSQVRLHGYTF. The CDR3 coding sequence is TGCGCCAGCAGCTATACCTCACAGGTTCGCCTTCACGGCTACACCTTC.